This T cell receptor beta chain was sequenced during a study of T cell repertoires in cytomegalovirus infection. About the research overall: The authors used CMV epitopes that were HLA-C-restricted (recently identified) and HLA-B-restricted (well studied). It was the public TCR beta signatures that indicated both CMV infection and matching HLA type. Study-wide points: Pooled public TCR beta family frequency picked out CMV carriers with the relevant HLA. HLA-C-restricted CMV-specific TCR beta clonotypes were dominant in the ex vivo response.

TCRdb re-called the reads through MiXCR, storing one row per CDR3 protein. Counted here are 650,000 to 900,000 distinct CDR3 sequences, roughly 29% occurring once; the ten biggest clones make up over 10%. Regarding this clonotype: The antigen remains undetermined.

The receptor was isolated from a human donor in good health (CMV status not recorded). Some clones in this sample may be carry-over from other donors' samples. Sample: cultured CD8+ T cells from PBMCs, taken from culture after CMV antigen stimulation.

CDR3 residues: CASSPRQKETQYF. DNA of the CDR3: TGTGCCAGCAGTCCTAGACAGAAAGAGACCCAGTACTTC. The genes are TRBV27 and TRBJ2-5; possible D gene TRBD1, 5 bases. V was trimmed by 5 bases and J by 3 bases, leaving 10 bases between them. The CDR3 loop spans 13 amino acids. Looked up from germline, CDR1 is MNHEY and CDR2 is SMNVEV (reference sequence).